This record covers a single TCR beta chain. The antigen remains unidentified. Obtained from alopecia areata patients were lesional scalp punch biopsies along with peripheral blood. V was cut by 4 bases and J by 8 bases, with 18 bases left in between. The germline CDR1 and CDR2 sequences are SNHLY and FYNNEI. The CDR3 has 15 amino acids. The sample is drawn from a study of CD8+ T cells in alopecia areata. Reverse transcribed after extraction, RNA yielded cDNA as the sequencing template. Assay: immunoSEQ multiplex PCR; the TCRdb copy retains only in-frame clones and omits some. This sample has tens of thousands of clones, with roughly 44% found just once. Study results and caveats: Greater clonality was observed in lesional scalp samples, especially alopecia totalis/universalis, versus normal scalp.

Sequenced material: CD8+ T cells sorted from blood, taken at week 0. The clonotype was recovered from a human donor with alopecia areata. V gene TRBV2 combines with J gene TRBJ2-1; D gene uncertain. In nucleotides, the CDR3 is TGTGCCAGCAGTGCGATCGGACCACTGGGGTATGAGCAGTTCTTC. This encodes CASSAIGPLGYEQFF. Combining the CDR3 with reference TRBV2 and TRBJ2-1 gives the whole variable domain EPEVTQTPSHQVTQMGQEVILRCVPISNHLYFYWYRQILGQKVEFLVSFYNNEISEKSEIFDDQFSVERPDGSNFTLKIRSTKLEDSAMYFCASSAIGPLGYEQFFGPGTRLTVL.